What follows describes a single T cell receptor beta chain. Its antigen is not identified. This entry is derived from a study of shared clonotypes between healthy human individuals. General study points: Incompleteness in sorted-subset sequencing, despite large depth, was shown by rarefaction.

Across several immunoSEQ plates, the genomic DNA of each subset was split evenly. In the original processing: ImmunoSEQ sequences covered only the junction and lacked quality scores; filtering therefore differed. The repertoire was sequenced with immunoSEQ multiplex PCR; TCRdb's copy has only in-frame clones and lacks some. That table is the source of V, J and clone size, and D and trimming were worked out from the DNA. Counted here are 2 million to 2.5 million clones, about 90% occurring once; the ten biggest clones make up approximately 0.39%. The sequence derives from a young man in good health. Some clones in this sample may be carry-over from other donors' samples. Sample: naive CD4+ T cells from PBMCs. The sample's subset: CD45RA+ positively selected.

CDR3 DNA: TGTGCCAGCAACTCGGGGACAGGGAATCGGGGCTACACCTTC. As protein: CASNSGTGNRGYTF. The J gene is TRBJ1-2, the V gene TRBV28, with 9 bases identical to TRBD1. The CDR3 loop spans 14 amino acids. V trimming: 7 bases; J trimming: 8 bases; junction bases outside the gene matches: 11. Germline assignment: CDR1 MDHEN and CDR2 SYDVKM.